Below are 32 T cell receptor beta chains sequenced from a single sample in a study of glioma-infiltrating T cells. Using RNA template, CDR3s of TCR alpha and beta were amplified with iRepertoire arm-PCR. One entry per CDR3 protein, called by TCRdb with MiXCR from the multiplex PCR reads. The sample holds about 140,000 distinct CDR3 sequences, about 39% seen once. Sample: glioma tissue, nonneoplastic brain tissue, or PBMCs (not recorded which). These receptors were collected from a human donor with low-grade glioma or glioblastoma, undergoing nonglioma brain surgery, or in good health (not recorded which).

This clonotype was recorded once. The chain couples TRBV2 to TRBJ2-3; TRBD2 is a possible D gene (6 bases). Germline V gene sequence: CDR1 SNHLY, CDR2 FYNNEI. Trimming took 7 bases from V and 4 from J, leaving 12 bases between them. The CDR3 is made up of 13 amino acids. The CDR3 sequence: CASTTGDADTQYF. CDR3 bases: TGTGCCAGCACCACGGGAGACGCAGATACGCAGTATTTT.

This rearrangement joins TRBV19 to TRBJ2-5; 7 bases line up with TRBD1. The CDR3 is made up of 14 amino acids. CDR1 and CDR2 from the germline V gene are LNHDA and SQIVND (reference sequence). Trimming removed 6 bases from V and 2 bases from J; junction bases left unmatched: 6. The CDR3 DNA reads TGTGCCAGTAGCCAACCGGGACAGCAAGAGACCCAGTACTTC. It is translated as CASSQPGQQETQYF. The whole variable domain, filled in from reference TRBV19 and TRBJ2-5, reads DGGITQSPKYLFRKEGQNVTLSCEQNLNHDAMYWYRQDPGQGLRLIYYSQIVNDFQKGDIAEGYSVSREKKESFPLTVTSAQKNPTAFYLCASSQPGQQETQYFGPGTRLLVL.

This chain connects TRBV7-2 to TRBJ2-1; 7 bases are a match to TRBD1. CDR1 is SGHTA and CDR2 is FQGNSA in the germline V gene. The ends lost 2 bases at V and 3 bases at J; junction bases unmatched: 10. CDR3 length: 17 amino acids. CDR3 region: CASSLPGNRGYYNEQFF. The CDR3 DNA sequence: TGTGCCAGCAGCTTACCCGGAAACAGGGGATACTACAATGAGCAGTTCTTC.

The chain couples TRBV29-1 to TRBJ2-2; D is ambiguous. This CDR3 spans 13 amino acids. V was shortened by 3 bases and J by 0 bases, with 5 bases between the two germline ends. Germline values: CDR1 SQVTM, CDR2 ANQGSEA. In nucleotides, the CDR3 is TGCAGCGTTGATCGGACGAACACCGGGGAGCTGTTTTTT. It is translated as CSVDRTNTGELFF.

This CDR3 reads CSARAYRVSEQYF. CDR3 DNA: TGCAGTGCTAGAGCTTATCGGGTATCCGAGCAGTACTTC. J is TRBJ2-7 and V is TRBV20-1; D is uncertain. The length of the CDR3 is 13 residues. The germline CDR1 and CDR2 sequences are DFQATT and SNEGSKA (reference sequence). Trimming pared 1 base from V and 6 bases from J, leaving 13 bases between.

The rearrangement joins TRBV2 to TRBJ1-2, with D unresolved. The CDR3 loop spans 13 amino acids. Germline values: CDR1 SNHLY, CDR2 FYNNEI. Between the trimmed V and J ends, which lost 2 bases and 7 bases, there was a span of 11 bases. CDR3: CASSEWEGIGYTF. The CDR3, as DNA: TGTGCCAGCAGTGAATGGGAAGGGATTGGCTACACCTTC.

The CDR3 here is CASSPRSGEETQYF. The CDR3 DNA is TGTGCCAGCTCACCACGGTCGGGGGAAGAGACCCAGTACTTC. The gene calls are TRBV18 and TRBJ2-5; possible D gene TRBD2, 6 bases. The CDR3 spans 14 residues. The germline CDR1 and CDR2 sequences are KGHSH and LQKENI. V lost 1 base and J 3 bases, leaving 9 bases between the germline ends. The entire variable domain, with the rest obtained from reference TRBV18 and TRBJ2-5, is as follows: NAGVMQNPRHLVRRRGQEARLRCSPMKGHSHVYWYRQLPEEGLKFMVYLQKENIIDESGMPKERFSAEFPKEGPSILRIQQVVRGDSAAYFCASSPRSGEETQYFGPGTRLLVL.

This clonotype was detected only a few times. V and J are TRBV7-6 and TRBJ2-3, with a tentative D call TRBD2 (7 bases). V shed 4 bases and J shed 3 bases, with 11 bases lying between them. From germline, CDR1 is SGHVS and CDR2 FNYEAQ. This CDR3 is built from 14 residues. CDR3 coding DNA: TGTGCCAGCAGCTCGCGGGGGCAGACAGATACGCAGTATTTT. Protein: CASSSRGQTDTQYF.

This clonotype was detected a few times. The J gene is TRBJ1-1, the V gene TRBV6-1; 7 bases line up with TRBD1. J lost 3 bases, V lost 6 bases, and 13 bases had no gene match. Germline CDR1 MNHNS, CDR2 SASEGT. The CDR3 is 16 residues long. The CDR3 reads CASRQDTGARDTEAFF. As DNA, the CDR3 is TGTGCCAGCAGGCAAGACACAGGGGCTCGGGACACTGAAGCTTTCTTT.

This clonotype has just a few counts. The V and J genes are TRBV6-1 and TRBJ2-3, with TRBD2 matching 11 bases. This CDR3 contains 16 residues. Germline V gives CDR1 MNHNS, CDR2 SASEGT. The V gene end was trimmed by 5 bases and the J gene end by 3 bases; junction bases not matched to a gene: 7. CDR3 sequence reads: CASSPTLAGGTDTQYF. As DNA, the CDR3 is TGTGCCAGCAGTCCAACTCTAGCGGGAGGAACAGATACGCAGTATTTT.

Only a few counts were recorded for this clonotype. The rearrangement links TRBV20-1 to TRBJ1-1; perhaps TRBD1 as D (5 bases). The germline CDR1 and CDR2 sequences are DFQATT and SNEGSKA (reference sequence). V gave up 3 bases and J gave up 7 bases, with 12 bases separating them. The CDR3 has 12 residues. The CDR3 loop is CSARRGRDEAFF. The CDR3 DNA reads as TGCAGTGCTAGGCGGGGGAGGGATGAAGCTTTCTTT.

The J gene is TRBJ2-3, the V gene TRBV7-9; 7 bases match TRBD2. The germline V gene has CDR1 SEHNR and CDR2 FQNEAQ (reference sequence). This CDR3 is built from 15 residues. With 5 bases clipped from V and 5 bases from J, the junction kept 10 bases outside the gene matches. CDR3 sequence reads: CASSRSAGVGDTQYF. CDR3 nucleotides: TGTGCCAGCAGCCGGTCCGCGGGAGTCGGAGATACGCAGTATTTT.

This clonotype was observed many times. CDR3 nucleotide sequence: TGTGCCAGCAGTCCCCTCCGGACAGTCTCCTACGAGCAGTACTTC. This encodes CASSPLRTVSYEQYF. J is TRBJ2-7 and V is TRBV6-1, with D tentatively TRBD1 (6 bases). In germline, CDR1 is MNHNS, CDR2 SASEGT. This CDR3 contains 15 residues. The V and J ends lost 5 bases and 0 bases respectively, with 14 bases between them.

This clonotype was recorded many times. The chain recombines TRBV20-1 with TRBJ2-3; 10 bases fit TRBD2. CDR1 and CDR2 (germline): DFQATT, SNEGSKA (reference sequence). CDR3 size: 16 residues. Trimming removed 3 bases from V and 2 bases from J; junction bases left unmatched: 8. CDR3 nucleotide sequence: TGCAGTGCTAGCTTAGGCCTAGCGGGAGTCACAGATACGCAGTATTTT. Its protein is CSASLGLAGVTDTQYF.

There are a few counts of this clonotype. The chain carries TRBV7-2 and TRBJ2-5, with 8 nucleotides matching TRBD2. Germline-derived CDR1 and CDR2 are SGHTA and FQGNSA. This CDR3 comprises 15 residues. The V and J ends lost 0 bases and 2 bases, in that order; junction bases with no gene match: 2. Here the CDR3 DNA reads TGTGCCAGCAGCTTAGCTAGCGGGGAACAAGAGACCCAGTACTTC. It encodes CASSLASGEQETQYF.

As for this clonotype: A much larger clone differs from this one at a single base, so this may be a read error. The gene calls are TRBV6-2 or TRBV6-3 and TRBJ1-1; D unclear. Germline-derived CDR1 and CDR2 are MNHEY and SVGEGT. The CDR3 loop spans 13 amino acids. In DNA, the CDR3 is TGTGCCACCGTACCTCTGGGAAACACTGAAGATTTCTTT. Translating it yields CATVPLGNTEDFF.

This clonotype was found once. A much larger clone lies a single base off, so this may be a read error. The rearrangement uses TRBV27 and TRBJ1-1, with D unresolved. CDR1 is MNHEY and CDR2 is SMNVEV in the germline V gene (reference sequence). The CDR3 has 13 amino acids. The CDR3 sequence: CASSLQVNAEAFF. The DNA of the CDR3 is TGTGCCAGCAGTTTACAGGTGAACGCTGAAGCTTTCTTT.

The J gene is TRBJ2-1, the V gene TRBV6-6; D unresolved. CDR1 is MNHNY and CDR2 is SVGAGI in the germline V gene (reference sequence). Deletions cut 0 bases from V and 6 bases from J, with 6 bases between. The CDR3 totals 13 residues. The CDR3 bases are TGTGCCAGCAGTTACTCGAGTGGCAATGAGCAGTTCTTC. Amino acids: CASSYSSGNEQFF.

This clonotype showed up many times. This chain connects TRBV6-1 to TRBJ2-1, with D unresolved. V lost 6 bases, J lost 9 bases, and 9 bases lay in between. This CDR3 contains 11 residues. CDR1 is MNHNS and CDR2 is SASEGT in the germline V gene. This CDR3 reads CASRARFEQFF. For the CDR3, the DNA is TGTGCCAGCAGGGCACGCTTTGAGCAGTTCTTC.

This rearrangement joins TRBV7-6 to TRBJ1-1; 8 nucleotides agree with TRBD1. The length of the CDR3 is 14 residues. Per germline, CDR1 SGHVS and CDR2 FNYEAQ. V shed 5 bases, J shed 4 bases, and the junction held 6 bases outside the gene matches. CDR3 coding DNA: TGTGCCAGCAGCCCACAGGGGGACGGCACTGAAGCTTTCTTT. This codes for CASSPQGDGTEAFF.

The sample holds many counts of this clonotype. This chain joins TRBV6-6 and TRBJ2-3; TRBD2 aligns across 8 bases. Unmatched junction bases numbered 4, after V lost 0 bases and J lost 5 bases. CDR3 length: 15 amino acids. From germline, CDR1 is MNHNY and CDR2 SVGAGI (reference sequence). Here the CDR3 reads CASSYSGGAGDTQYF. CDR3 DNA sequence: TGTGCCAGCAGTTACTCCGGGGGGGCCGGAGATACGCAGTATTTT.

There are a few counts of this clonotype. V and J are TRBV24-1 and TRBJ2-1, with TRBD2 matching 13 bases. The CDR3 length is 15 residues. The germline gives CDR1 KGHDR, CDR2 SFDVKD. After removal of 5 bases from V and 5 bases from J, the junction contained 2 bases not matched to a gene. The CDR3 nucleotides read TGTGCCACCAGTGTCGGGACTAGCGGGAACAATGAGCAGTTCTTC. Encoded protein: CATSVGTSGNNEQFF.

The chain carries TRBV28 and TRBJ2-7; TRBD1 matches 7 bases. The V segment lost 4 bases and the J segment 2 bases; nucleotides outside the gene matches: 11. This CDR3 contains 16 residues. The germline gives CDR1 MDHEN, CDR2 SYDVKM. The CDR3 is CASSYSPGTATYEQYF. CDR3 nucleotides: TGTGCCAGCAGTTACTCACCCGGGACAGCTACCTACGAGCAGTACTTC.

The chain couples TRBV28 to TRBJ2-7; D might be TRBD2 (6 bases). Germline loops: CDR1 MDHEN, CDR2 SYDVKM. The V end was cut by 1 base, the J end by 0 bases, with 7 bases between. The CDR3 extends over 14 amino acids. CDR3 DNA: TGTGCCAGCAGTTTATACGGGGGCTCCTACGAGCAGTACTTC. Residues: CASSLYGGSYEQYF.

This clonotype was observed a single time. This chain joins TRBV18 and TRBJ2-3; 10 nucleotides align to TRBD1. Germline CDR1 reads KGHSH; CDR2 reads LQKENI. V lost 4 bases and J lost 2; bases outside the gene matches: 0. The CDR3 runs to 14 residues. The DNA for the CDR3 is TGTGCCAGCTCACGACAGGGGGCCACAGATACGCAGTATTTT. Encoded protein: CASSRQGATDTQYF.

This clonotype has only one observation. The chain combines TRBV20-1 with TRBJ2-7; 8 nucleotides match TRBD1. The V and J ends lost 0 bases and 5 bases, in that order; junction bases with no gene match: 9. Germline V CDR1 and CDR2: DFQATT, SNEGSKA (reference sequence). This CDR3 contains 15 residues. The CDR3 sequence is CSARDRGRGLNEQYF. In DNA, the CDR3 is TGCAGTGCTAGAGATCGGGGCAGGGGGCTTAACGAGCAGTACTTC.

The V and J genes are TRBV29-1 and TRBJ1-1; D gene ambiguous. From germline, CDR1 is SQVTM and CDR2 ANQGSEA. V was pared by 4 bases and J by 2 bases, with 8 bases between. This CDR3 is 12 amino acids long. The CDR3 nucleotides are TGCAGCGTTGGCCTCCGAAACACTGAAGCTTTCTTT. This encodes CSVGLRNTEAFF. The full variable domain, in which reference TRBV29-1 and TRBJ1-1 provide the parts outside the CDR3, is SAVISQKPSRDICQRGTSLTIQCQVDSQVTMMFWYRQQPGQSLTLIATANQGSEATYESGFVIDKFPISRPNLTFSTLTVSNMSPEDSSIYLCSVGLRNTEAFFGQGTRLTVV.

The V gene is TRBV6-1, the J gene TRBJ1-2; a possible D gene is TRBD1 (5 bases). CDR1 is MNHNS and CDR2 is SASEGT in the germline V gene. This CDR3 comprises 12 residues. V was pared by 11 bases and J by 7 bases, with 17 bases between. CDR3 protein: CASLTVQGGYTF. The CDR3 DNA reads as TGTGCCTCACTGACCGTCCAGGGTGGCTACACCTTC.

As regards this clonotype: A read error may account for a junction end that differs from germline. The chain couples TRBV6-6 to TRBJ1-1; D is ambiguous. Germline-derived CDR1 and CDR2 are MNHNY and SVGAGI (reference sequence). CDR3 length: 15 residues. The CDR3 DNA reads TGTACCAGCAGTTACTCGGCAGCCCTGAACACTGAAGCTTTCTTT. Amino acid sequence: CTSSYSAALNTEAFF.

This rearrangement joins TRBV18 to TRBJ2-5, with D unresolved. V was pared by 4 bases and J by 4 bases, with 13 bases between. Germline lookup yields CDR1 KGHSH and CDR2 LQKENI. This CDR3 has 14 amino acids. CDR3 in DNA: TGTGCCAGCTCACGGGCGGCTCCGGCAGAGACCCAGTACTTC. Its translation: CASSRAAPAETQYF.

This clonotype was recorded many times. The chain employs TRBV6-2 or TRBV6-3 and TRBJ2-1; 11 nucleotides align to TRBD2. V lost 2 bases and J lost 6; bases outside the gene matches: 12. This CDR3 spans 18 amino acids. The germline gives CDR1 MNHEY, CDR2 SVGEGT. The CDR3 region is CASSYAPFTSGSINEQFF. The CDR3 coding sequence is TGTGCCAGCAGTTACGCCCCCTTTACTAGCGGGAGTATCAATGAGCAGTTCTTC.

This chain connects TRBV28 to TRBJ2-7; tentatively, D is TRBD1 (6 bases). CDR1 is MDHEN, CDR2 SYDVKM, per germline. CDR3 length equals 14 residues. V was pared by 6 bases and J by 0 bases, with 12 bases between. The CDR3 coding sequence is TGTGCCAGCAGGCCGGGACAAAGCTCCTACGAGCAGTACTTC. It codes for CASRPGQSSYEQYF.